The clone carrying this T cell receptor (beta chain) was found a few times. Germline assignment: CDR1 SGHTA and CDR2 FQGNSA. The J segment lost 3 bases and the V segment lost 0 bases, leaving 5 bases of the junction unmatched. The CDR3 spans 16 residues. The sample belongs to a study of blood T cell repertoires in COVID-19. For the study at large: Collection of acute and convalescent COVID-19 samples took place in the United States, Italy and Spain. From T cells, B-cell-depleted T cells, or PBMCs came the material, which was cDNA or gDNA.

Original handling: The assay estimated nucleated cells by amplifying reference gene primers. Sequencing used immunoSEQ multiplex PCR; TCRdb keeps in-frame clones, though not all of them. The DNA gave D and trimming, while V, J and clone size come from that table. The sample has roughly 260,000 clones; around 82% are singletons. The origin of this receptor is a woman in her late teens or twenties with acute or convalescent COVID-19. Sequences were obtained from peripheral blood. This chain connects TRBV7-2 to TRBJ2-7; 10 bases align to TRBD2. DNA for the CDR3: TGTGCCAGCAGCTTAGCTCCGGCTAGCGGGGGCTACGAGCAGTACTTC. Residues: CASSLAPASGGYEQYF.